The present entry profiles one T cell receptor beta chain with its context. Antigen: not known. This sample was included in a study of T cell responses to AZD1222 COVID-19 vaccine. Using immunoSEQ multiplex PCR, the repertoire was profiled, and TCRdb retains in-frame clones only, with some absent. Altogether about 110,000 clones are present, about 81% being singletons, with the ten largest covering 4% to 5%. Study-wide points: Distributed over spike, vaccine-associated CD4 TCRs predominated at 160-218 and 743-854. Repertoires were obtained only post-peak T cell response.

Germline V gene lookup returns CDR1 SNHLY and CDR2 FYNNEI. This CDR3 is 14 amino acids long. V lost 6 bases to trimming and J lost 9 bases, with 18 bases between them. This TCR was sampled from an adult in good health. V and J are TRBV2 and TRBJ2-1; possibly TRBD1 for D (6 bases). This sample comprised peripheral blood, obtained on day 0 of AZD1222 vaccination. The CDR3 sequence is CASSGQWVGGEQFF. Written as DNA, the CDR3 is TGTGCCAGCAGCGGACAGTGGGTAGGCGGTGAGCAGTTCTTC.